One and the same sample provided the 30 T cell receptor beta chains below, sequenced in a study of tumor and adjacent non-tumor tissue in lung cancer. A modified ARM-PCR protocol with three rounds of nested PCR amplified TCRbeta. One entry per CDR3 protein results from TCRdb running MiXCR on the multiplex PCR reads. The sample consists of more than 70,000 distinct CDR3 sequences, around 59% of them appearing once. No cell sorting was done before RNA was extracted from the tissue. Sequencing was performed on lung tumor tissue. The origin of the receptors is a man aged 70-80 years with non-small cell lung cancer.

As regards this clonotype: At one end the junction does not follow the germline gene, possibly because of a read error. This chain joins TRBV29-1 and TRBJ2-1; D unclear. The CDR3 runs to 9 residues. Germline lookup yields CDR1 SQVTM and CDR2 ANQGSEA. CDR3 sequence (DNA): TGCGGCGTTGGGTCCAGCGAGTTCTTC. Translation: CGVGSSEFF.

In the case of this clonotype: A much larger clone lies a single base off, so this may be a read error. The rearrangement uses TRBV28 and TRBJ2-6; possibly TRBD1 for D (5 bases). Germline V lookup: CDR1 MDHEN, CDR2 SYDVKM. The CDR3 spans 16 residues. Here the CDR3 DNA reads TGTGCCAGCAGTCCGCCTGGTCTCTCTGGGGCCAAGGTCCTGACTTTC. Residues: CASSPPGLSGAKVLTF.

Regarding this clonotype: This clone may be a read error of a much larger clone one base away. This chain connects TRBV14 to TRBJ2-6; D remains unclear. The germline gives CDR1 SGHDN, CDR2 FVKESK. The CDR3 sequence is 16 residues long. In nucleotides, the CDR3 is TGTGTCAGCAGCCAAGGCGGTTACTCTGGGGCCAACGTCCTGACTTTC. It is translated as CVSSQGGYSGANVLTF.

As concerns this clonotype: A junction end diverges from the germline sequence, so it may reflect a read error. The chain uses TRBV20-1 and TRBJ1-5, with D uncertain. CDR1 is DFQATT, CDR2 SNEGSKA, per germline (reference sequence). The CDR3 has 13 amino acids. CDR3: CSVREYCNQPQHF. The CDR3 DNA sequence: TGCAGTGTTAGAGAATATTGCAATCAGCCCCAGCATTTT.

CDR3 coding DNA: TGTGTCAGTAGCCTAGACAGGGGGTGGGCGTACGAGCAGTACTTC. It specifies CVSSLDRGWAYEQYF. The rearrangement links TRBV11-2 to TRBJ2-7, with 9 bases fitting TRBD1. This CDR3 is 15 amino acids long. Germline assignment: CDR1 SGHAT and CDR2 FQNNGV.

Many counts were recorded for this clonotype. The V gene is TRBV6-5, the J gene TRBJ2-7; TRBD1 matches at 9 bases. Germline CDR1 is MNHEY and CDR2 is SVGAGI. The CDR3 is made up of 16 amino acids. Unmatched junction bases numbered 9, after V lost 6 bases and J lost 0 bases. CDR3 DNA: TGTGCCAGCAGCAAGTATGGGACAGGGAGCTCCTACGAGCAGTACTTC. The encoded protein is CASSKYGTGSSYEQYF.

In the case of this clonotype: A junction end diverges from the germline sequence, so it may reflect a read error. The rearrangement links TRBV5-6 to TRBJ2-5; D is ambiguous. This CDR3 has 14 amino acids. Germline CDR1 is SGHDT and CDR2 is YYEEEE. The CDR3 sequence: CAISLGYSEETQYF. CDR3 coding DNA: TGTGCCATCAGCTTGGGATACAGTGAAGAGACCCAGTACTTC.

Worth noting for this clonotype: An end of the junction differs from the germline gene, which may be a read error. V gene TRBV6-1 combines with J gene TRBJ2-6; D is ambiguous. This CDR3 comprises 14 residues. Germline V gives CDR1 MNHNS, CDR2 SASEGT. The CDR3 bases are TGTGCAGGCAAGGTTAGCTCTGGGACCAACGTCCTGACTTTC. It specifies CAGKVSSGTNVLTF.

This clonotype was found many times. The chain couples TRBV6-5 to TRBJ1-2; no reliable D call. The CDR3 has 16 residues. Per the germline V gene, CDR1 is MNHEY and CDR2 is SVGAGI. Trimming shortened V by 7 bases and J by 1 base, and 19 bases separated the two germline ends. As DNA, the CDR3 is TGTGCCAGCACTCCGGCGACACCGAACCTTAACTATGGCTACACCTTC. Its translation is CASTPATPNLNYGYTF.

The V and J genes are TRBV6-6 and TRBJ1-1; D remains ambiguous. Looked up from germline, CDR1 is MNHNY and CDR2 is SVGAGI (reference sequence). CDR3 length: 13 residues. CDR3 loop: CISSSSFGTEAFF. Written as DNA, the CDR3 is TGTATCAGTAGCTCCTCCTTCGGCACTGAAGCTTTCTTT.

The chain carries TRBV12-3 or TRBV12-4 and TRBJ2-7; D uncertain. This CDR3 is 13 amino acids long. Trimming cost V 3 bases and J 3 bases, with 9 bases left between them. DNA for the CDR3: TGTGCCAGCAGTTTTTCGGGCAGCTACGAGCAGTACTTC. Translating gives CASSFSGSYEQYF.

Notes on this clonotype: The CDR3 carries no conserved terminal phenylalanine or tryptophan, so it likely arises from a read error. The V gene is TRBV11-2, the J gene TRBJ2-1; D gene unclear. CDR3 length: 15 residues. Germline loops: CDR1 SGHAT, CDR2 FQNNGV. CDR3 DNA sequence: TGTGCCAGTAGCTCGGGTGGAGCGCGATACAATGAGCAGTTCTTA. Residues: CASSSGGARYNEQFL.

This clonotype appeared a few times. V usage is TRBV5-1 and J usage is TRBJ1-2, with TRBD1 matching over 7 bases. The ends lost 0 bases at V and 4 bases at J; junction bases unmatched: 6. The CDR3 contains 15 residues. The germline CDR1 and CDR2 sequences are SGHRS and YFSETQ. The CDR3 loop reads CASSLGQGPGYGYTF. As DNA, the CDR3 is TGCGCCAGCAGCTTGGGACAGGGTCCAGGCTATGGCTACACCTTC.

This sequence joins TRBV12-3 or TRBV12-4 and TRBJ2-6; D remains unclear. The CDR3 consists of 16 residues. CDR3 region: CVRSLTLPAGANVLTF. The CDR3 DNA is TGTGTCAGAAGTTTAACCCTCCCGGCTGGGGCCAACGTCCTGACTTTC.

Regarding this clonotype: Sequence at one end of the junction differs from germline and may be a read error. The rearrangement uses TRBV11-2 and TRBJ2-1, with a possible D match to TRBD2 (6 bases). Germline V gene lookup returns CDR1 SGHAT and CDR2 FQNNGV. The CDR3 loop spans 15 amino acids. CDR3 sequence (DNA): TGTGACAGCAGCCTAATCGGGAGTTACTACAATGAGCAGTTCTTC. Translating gives CDSSLIGSYYNEQFF.

The chain uses TRBV7-9 and TRBJ1-1; D ambiguous. The CDR3 has 14 amino acids. CDR1 is SEHNR and CDR2 is FQNEAQ in the germline V gene (reference sequence). Trimming removed 8 bases from V and 3 bases from J, with 16 bases in between. The CDR3 region is CASLAGGIDTEAFF. CDR3 nucleotides: TGTGCCAGCCTGGCCGGAGGGATAGACACTGAAGCTTTCTTT. Filled out from reference TRBV7-9 and TRBJ1-1, the complete variable domain reads DTGVSQNPRHKITKRGQNVTFRCDPISEHNRLYWYRQTLGQGPEFLTYFQNEAQLEKSRLLSDRFSAERPKGSFSTLEIQRTEQGDSAMYLCASLAGGIDTEAFFGQGTRLTVV.

In its sample, this clonotype was seen many times. This chain joins TRBV12-3 or TRBV12-4 and TRBJ2-5; no clear D. The CDR3 contains 13 residues. V dropped 4 bases and J dropped 4 bases, with 10 bases sitting between them. CDR3 in amino acids: CASSSPGAETQYF. The CDR3 nucleotides are TGTGCCAGCAGTTCCCCGGGTGCAGAGACCCAGTACTTC.

A word on this clonotype: A read error is possible here, since a much larger clone lies one base away. The gene calls are TRBV7-3 and TRBJ2-3; TRBD2 aligns across 9 bases. Looked up from germline, CDR1 is SGHTA and CDR2 is FQGTGA. This CDR3 is built from 14 residues. V gave up 8 bases and J gave up 6 bases; unmatched junction bases: 9. In DNA form, the CDR3 reads TGTGCCAGCCTTGAAGCGGGGGGCGGGGATACGCAGTATTTT. Translation gives CASLEAGGGDTQYF. Based on the CDR3 plus reference TRBV7-3 and TRBJ2-3, the full variable domain is GAGVSQTPSNKVTEKGKYVELRCDPISGHTALYWYRQSLGQGPEFLIYFQGTGAADDSGLPNDRFFAVRPEGSVSTLKIQRTERGDSAVYLCASLEAGGGDTQYFGPGTRLTVL.

The chain carries TRBV28 and TRBJ1-5, with 8 bases lining up with TRBD1. With 6 bases clipped from V and 3 bases from J, the junction kept 7 bases outside the gene matches. Germline V lookup: CDR1 MDHEN, CDR2 SYDVKM. The length of the CDR3 is 15 residues. CDR3 DNA: TGTGCCAGCAGACAACAGGGGGGTCACAATCAGCCCCAGCATTTT. It encodes CASRQQGGHNQPQHF.

This clonotype was counted ten times or more. The chain couples TRBV5-7 to TRBJ2-7, with 8 bases fitting TRBD1. TRBV5-7 is an ORF, and what it does is uncertain. Trimming took 3 bases from V and 6 from J; bases not matched to a gene: 14. The CDR3 spans 16 residues. The CDR3: CASSSALGGTGGEQYF. Here the CDR3 DNA reads TGTGCCAGCAGCTCCGCCCTAGGCGGAACAGGGGGCGAGCAGTACTTC.

The rearrangement joins TRBV20-1 to TRBJ1-5, with D unresolved. This CDR3 has 13 residues. V lost 6 bases and J 1 base, leaving 10 bases between the germline ends. The germline V gene encodes CDR1 DFQATT and CDR2 SNEGSKA (reference sequence). The chain's CDR3 is CSAYIGSNQPQHF. The CDR3 region has the DNA TGCAGTGCCTATATAGGCAGCAATCAGCCCCAGCATTTT.

A word on this clonotype: A read error may explain this, as a much larger clone is one base away. The chain recombines TRBV28 with TRBJ1-1; a weak D match, TRBD1 (5 bases). There are 14 residues in the CDR3. Germline values: CDR1 MDHEN, CDR2 SYDVKM. Here the CDR3 DNA reads TGTGTCAGCAGTTCCCCGGGGGGGAACACTGAAGCTTTCTTT. This codes for CVSSSPGGNTEAFF.

This clonotype was seen many times. This chain uses TRBV6-5 with TRBJ1-2; the match to TRBD1 covers 9 bases. The CDR3 sequence is 13 residues long. After removal of 5 bases from V and 8 bases from J, the junction contained 6 bases not matched to a gene. Germline CDR1 reads MNHEY; CDR2 reads SVGAGI. DNA for the CDR3: TGTGCCAGCAGTCCGGGACAGGGTTTCGGCTACACCTTC. This sequence encodes CASSPGQGFGYTF.

In its sample, this clonotype was seen many times. The chain uses TRBV4-2 and TRBJ1-5, with D unclear. CDR3 size: 15 residues. The germline CDR1 and CDR2 sequences are LGHNA and YNFKEQ. The V gene lost 0 bases and the J gene lost 2 bases, with 8 bases spanning the gap. The CDR3 nucleotides read TGTGCCAGCAGCCAAGAAGCCCGGGGCAATCAGCCCCAGCATTTT. Encoded protein: CASSQEARGNQPQHF.

This clonotype was detected only once. Because it lacks the conserved phenylalanine or tryptophan at the end, this CDR3 is likely a read error. The chain uses TRBV6-5 and TRBJ1-1; D may be TRBD1 (5 bases). The germline V gene encodes CDR1 MNHEY and CDR2 SVGAGI. The germline V and J ends were trimmed by 8 bases and 8 bases, with 15 bases remaining between them. The CDR3 sequence is 12 residues long. The CDR3 bases are TGTGCCAGCGGGGGTGCCGATAAAGAAGCTTTCTAT. Translated, it gives CASGGADKEAFY.

For this clonotype: One end of the junction does not line up with germline, which may come from a read error. The chain couples TRBV20-1 to TRBJ2-1; no definite D call. There are 15 residues in the CDR3. The germline V gene encodes CDR1 DFQATT and CDR2 SNEGSKA (reference sequence). DNA for the CDR3: TGCAGTGCTAGACCACTCCCCCTCGTGAGCAATAAGCAGTTCTTC. Its translation is CSARPLPLVSNKQFF.

For this clonotype: An end of the junction differs from the germline gene, which may be a read error. This chain uses TRBV4-2 with TRBJ2-1; 7 nucleotides line up with TRBD2. This CDR3 has 16 amino acids. The V gene's germline CDR1 is LGHNA and CDR2 YNFKEQ. This chain's CDR3 is CASSQERLAEYKEQFF. The CDR3 DNA follows: TGTGCTAGCAGCCAAGAGCGGCTAGCGGAGTACAAAGAGCAGTTCTTC.

A few counts support this clonotype. The junction shows a germline mismatch at one end, possibly a read error. The rearrangement links TRBV11-1 to TRBJ2-7; 11 bases fit TRBD1. The germline V gene has CDR1 SGHAT and CDR2 FQDESV (reference sequence). CDR3 size: 15 residues. CDR3 sequence reads: CVSSLGGTGGPEQYF. CDR3 in DNA: TGTGTCAGCAGCTTAGGCGGGACAGGGGGGCCCGAGCAGTACTTC.

Many counts were recorded for this clonotype. This chain joins TRBV4-1 and TRBJ2-2; 10 nucleotides match TRBD1. CDR3 length: 16 amino acids. From germline, CDR1 is MGHRA and CDR2 YSYEKL. The junction had 4 bases not matched to a gene; V was cut back by 4 bases and J by 2 bases. The CDR3 loop reads CASSRGQGGNTGELFF. CDR3 sequence (DNA): TGCGCCAGCAGCCGTGGACAGGGGGGAAACACCGGGGAGCTGTTTTTT.

This clonotype was counted at least ten times. The rearrangement links TRBV20-1 to TRBJ1-1, with D unresolved. The V gene's germline CDR1 is DFQATT and CDR2 SNEGSKA (reference sequence). CDR3 length: 11 residues. The V end lost 2 bases, the J end lost 7 bases, and 8 bases lay between the germline ends. The chain's CDR3 is CSARPTIEAFF. In nucleotides, the CDR3 is TGCAGTGCTAGACCGACAATTGAAGCTTTCTTT.